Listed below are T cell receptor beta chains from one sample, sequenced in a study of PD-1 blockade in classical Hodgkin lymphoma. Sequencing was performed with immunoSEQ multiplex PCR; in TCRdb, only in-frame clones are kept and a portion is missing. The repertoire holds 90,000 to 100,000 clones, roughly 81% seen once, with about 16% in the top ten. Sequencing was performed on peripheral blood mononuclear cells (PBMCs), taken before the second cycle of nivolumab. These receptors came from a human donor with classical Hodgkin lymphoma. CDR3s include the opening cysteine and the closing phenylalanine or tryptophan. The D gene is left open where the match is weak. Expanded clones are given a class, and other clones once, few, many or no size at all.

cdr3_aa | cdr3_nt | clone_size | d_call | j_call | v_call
CASSEHYEQYF | TGTGCCAGCAGTGAGCACTACGAGCAGTACTTC | - | - | TRBJ2-7 | TRBV6-1
CASEEGSGHTGELFF | TGTGCCAGTGAGGAGGGTAGCGGCCACACCGGGGAGCTGTTTTTT | - | - | TRBJ2-2 | TRBV19
CASSMLGQPRHF | TGTGCCAGTAGTATGCTGGGGCAGCCTCGGCATTTT | few | - | TRBJ1-5 | TRBV19
CASSLVAETQYF | TGTGCCAGCAGCTTAGTGGCAGAGACCCAGTACTTC | once | - | TRBJ2-5 | TRBV7-9
CASSGDSYEQYF | TGTGCCAGCAGTGGGGATTCTTACGAGCAGTACTTC | - | - | TRBJ2-7 | TRBV2
CASSLAPVFTIYF | TGTGCCAGCAGCTTAGCCCCTGTATTCACCATATATTTT | - | - | TRBJ1-3 | TRBV7-9
CASGHREIEF | TGTGCCAGCGGTCACAGGGAGATAGAGTTC | - | - | TRBJ1-2 | TRBV28
CASSAAGGGYNEQFF | TGTGCCAGCAGCGCAGCGGGAGGAGGATACAATGAGCAGTTCTTC | few | TRBD2 | TRBJ2-1 | TRBV4-2
CASSPEQGWSTSPQYF | TGTGCCAGCAGCCCGGAACAGGGTTGGAGCACTAGTCCCCAGTACTTC | - | - | TRBJ2-5 | TRBV7-9
CATSRGQGAVEKLFF | TGTGCCACCAGCAGAGGACAGGGGGCGGTTGAAAAACTGTTTTTT | - | TRBD1 | TRBJ1-4 | TRBV15
CASSQWTGASNEQFF | TGTGCCAGCAGCCAATGGACAGGGGCATCAAATGAGCAGTTCTTC | many | TRBD1 | TRBJ2-1 | TRBV7-6
CSVEGNRGLSDTQYF | TGCAGCGTTGAAGGCAACAGGGGGCTATCAGATACGCAGTATTTT | - | TRBD1 | TRBJ2-3 | TRBV29-1
CASSSQASTDTQYF | TGCGCCAGCAGCTCCCAGGCGTCCACAGATACGCAGTATTTT | few | - | TRBJ2-3 | TRBV5-1
CASSFLLAGGSEQFF | TGTGCCAGCAGTTTTCTGCTAGCGGGAGGGAGTGAGCAGTTCTTC | - | TRBD2 | TRBJ2-1 | TRBV27
CASSLGTGGPREQYF | TGTGCCAGCAGCTTAGGGACAGGGGGACCTCGCGAGCAGTACTTC | - | TRBD1 | TRBJ2-7 | TRBV7-8
CASSQVISGTGRIF | TGTGCCAGCAGCCAAGTCATCTCCGGGACAGGGCGAATCTTC | once | TRBD1 | TRBJ2-1 | TRBV14
CASSTRRAMNTEAFF | TGTGCCAGCAGTACCCGTAGGGCCATGAACACTGAAGCTTTCTTT | - | - | TRBJ1-1 | TRBV27
CASSHPRANEQFF | TGCGCCAGCAGCCACCCCCGGGCAAATGAGCAGTTCTTC | - | - | TRBJ2-1 | TRBV5-1
CASSNRDSLWDEQFF | TGCGCCAGCAGCAACCGGGACAGTCTTTGGGATGAGCAGTTCTTC | - | TRBD1 | TRBJ2-1 | TRBV5-1
CASSQDRAHPVGRELFF | TGCGCCAGCAGCCAAGACCGGGCCCATCCGGTGGGGCGGGAGCTGTTTTTT | many | - | TRBJ2-2 | TRBV5-4
CASSLKVGQARGYTF | TGCGCCAGCAGCTTGAAAGTGGGGCAAGCGAGGGGCTACACCTTC | - | - | TRBJ1-2 | TRBV5-1
CATQGLQNTGELFF | TGTGCCACCCAGGGCTTACAGAACACCGGGGAGCTGTTTTTT | - | - | TRBJ2-2 | TRBV10-3
CASSLEGRETQYF | TGTGCCAGCAGCTTGGAGGGGAGGGAGACCCAGTACTTC | - | - | TRBJ2-5 | TRBV7-8
CASLRDNEQYF | TGTGCCAGCCTCCGGGACAACGAGCAGTACTTC | - | - | TRBJ2-7 | TRBV2
CASSLPSSSYEQYF | TGCGCCAGCAGCTTGCCCAGTAGCTCCTACGAGCAGTACTTC | - | - | TRBJ2-7 | TRBV5-1
CASSSPGTSTDTQYF | TGTGCCAGCAGCTCTCCCGGGACTAGCACAGATACGCAGTATTTT | - | - | TRBJ2-3 | TRBV11-1
CASSLARGISYNEQFF | TGTGCCAGCAGCTTAGCGCGAGGTATCTCCTACAATGAGCAGTTCTTC | - | - | TRBJ2-1 | TRBV7-9
CASSLSRYDNEQFF | TGTGCCAGCAGCTTGTCGAGGTACGACAATGAGCAGTTCTTC | - | - | TRBJ2-1 | TRBV5-4
CASSLGLGTQYF | TGTGCCAGCAGCTTGGGTCTGGGTACGCAGTATTTT | once | - | TRBJ2-3 | TRBV7-9
CASSLWASGRGYNEQFF | TGTGCCAGCAGCTTATGGGCTAGCGGGAGAGGGTACAATGAGCAGTTCTTC | - | TRBD2 | TRBJ2-1 | TRBV7-6
CASSLTGGATNEKLFF | TGTGCCAGCAGCCTGACAGGAGGCGCAACTAATGAAAAACTGTTTTTT | - | - | TRBJ1-4 | TRBV7-9
CAISEVETGELFF | TGTGCCATCAGTGAGGTGGAAACCGGGGAGCTGTTTTTT | - | - | TRBJ2-2 | TRBV10-3
CASSEAIGTSSSTDTQYF | TGTGCCAGCAGTGAAGCCATCGGGACTAGCTCTAGCACAGATACGCAGTATTTT | - | TRBD2 | TRBJ2-3 | TRBV6-1